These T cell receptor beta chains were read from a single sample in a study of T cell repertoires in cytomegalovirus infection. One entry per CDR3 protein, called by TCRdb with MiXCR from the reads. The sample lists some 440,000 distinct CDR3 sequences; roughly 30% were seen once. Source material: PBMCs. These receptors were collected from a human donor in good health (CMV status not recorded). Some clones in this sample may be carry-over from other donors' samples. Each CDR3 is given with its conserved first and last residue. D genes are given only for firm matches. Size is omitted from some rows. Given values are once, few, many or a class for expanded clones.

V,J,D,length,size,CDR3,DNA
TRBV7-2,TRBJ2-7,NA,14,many,CASSLQGSSYEQYF,TGTGCCAGCAGCTTACAGGGGAGCTCCTACGAGCAGTACTTC
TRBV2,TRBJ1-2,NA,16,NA,CASSEARVGQTYGYTF,TGTGCCAGCTCCGAGGCCAGGGTCGGCCAGACTTATGGCTACACCTTC
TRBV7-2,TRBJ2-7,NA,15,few,CASSRDSIPPQEQYF,TGTGCCAGCAGCAGGGACTCCATCCCGCCTCAGGAGCAGTACTTC
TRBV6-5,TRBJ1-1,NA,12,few,CASSYYGAEAFF,TGTGCCAGCAGTTACTACGGTGCTGAAGCTTTCTTT
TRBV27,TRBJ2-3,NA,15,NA,CASSFSGFGADTQYF,TGTGCCAGCAGTTTTTCGGGGTTTGGCGCAGATACGCAGTATTTT
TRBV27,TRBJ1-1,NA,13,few,CASSFSWNTEAFF,TGTGCCAGCAGTTTCTCTTGGAACACTGAAGCTTTCTTT
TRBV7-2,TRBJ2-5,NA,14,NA,CASSTPEMVETQYF,TGTGCCAGCAGCACCCCGGAGATGGTGGAGACCCAGTACTTC
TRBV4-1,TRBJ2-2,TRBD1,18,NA,CASSQRDRTGFSTGEMFF,TGCGCCAGCAGCCAGAGGGACAGGACAGGGTTTTCGACCGGGGAGATGTTTTTT
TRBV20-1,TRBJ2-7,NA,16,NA,CSAFHEGGRLSDEQYF,TGCAGTGCTTTTCACGAGGGCGGCCGCCTGAGCGACGAGCAGTACTTC
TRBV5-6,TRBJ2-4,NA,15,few,CASSLGAQGSNIQYF,TGTGCCAGCAGCTTGGGTGCGCAGGGTTCAAACATTCAGTACTTC
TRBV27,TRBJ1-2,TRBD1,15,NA,CASSPRQGRYYGYTF,TGTGCCAGCAGTCCCCGACAGGGTCGGTACTATGGCTACACCTTC
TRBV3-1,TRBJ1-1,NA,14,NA,CASSQEPGGGEAFF,TGTGCCAGCAGCCAAGAACCCGGAGGTGGGGAAGCTTTCTTT
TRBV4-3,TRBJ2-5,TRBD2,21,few,CASSQERGGALAGKKQETQYF,TGCGCCAGCAGCCAAGAAAGGGGTGGTGCCCTAGCGGGGAAAAAACAAGAGACCCAGTACTTC
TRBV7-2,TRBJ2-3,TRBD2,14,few,CASKQGLVTDTQYF,TGTGCCAGCAAACAAGGACTAGTGACAGATACGCAGTATTTT
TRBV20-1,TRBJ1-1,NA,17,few,CSATPTSLGGPNTEAFF,TGCAGTGCGACCCCAACAAGCCTCGGGGGTCCCAACACTGAAGCTTTCTTT
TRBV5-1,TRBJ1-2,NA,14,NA,CASSPGQRVYGYTF,TGCGCCAGCAGCCCAGGACAGAGAGTCTATGGCTACACCTTC
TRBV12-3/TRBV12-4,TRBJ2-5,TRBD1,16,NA,CASRPDRAALQETQYF,TGTGCCAGCAGGCCAGACAGGGCTGCCCTCCAAGAGACCCAGTACTTC
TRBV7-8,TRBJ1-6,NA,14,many,CASSLDEPGSPLHF,TGTGCCAGCAGCTTAGATGAACCCGGGTCACCCCTCCACTTT
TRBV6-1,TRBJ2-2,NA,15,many,CASSGAVVGTGELFF,TGTGCCAGCAGTGGCGCGGTCGTGGGCACCGGGGAGCTGTTTTTT
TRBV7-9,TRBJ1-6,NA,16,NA,CASSYHTRGNYSPLHF,TGTGCCAGCAGCTACCACACCCGCGGAAATTATTCACCCCTCCACTTT
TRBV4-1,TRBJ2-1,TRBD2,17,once,CASSQDLGASGGNEQFF,TGCGCCAGCAGCCAAGATTTGGGGGCTAGCGGGGGAAATGAGCAGTTCTTC
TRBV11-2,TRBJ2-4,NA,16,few,CASSSSGKDARNIQYF,TGTGCCAGCAGCTCCTCTGGGAAGGATGCGAGAAACATTCAGTACTTC
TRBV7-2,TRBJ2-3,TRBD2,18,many,CASSLEGRLAGVSDTQYF,TGTGCCAGCAGCTTAGAGGGTCGGCTAGCGGGGGTCTCAGATACGCAGTATTTT
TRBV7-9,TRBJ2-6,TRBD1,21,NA,CASSFRSGRGRINSGANVLTF,TGTGCCAGCAGCTTTCGGTCTGGCAGGGGGCGAATAAACTCTGGGGCCAACGTCCTGACTTTC
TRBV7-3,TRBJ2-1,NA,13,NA,CASSVTPLAEQFF,TGTGCCAGCAGTGTAACGCCCCTGGCCGAGCAGTTCTTC
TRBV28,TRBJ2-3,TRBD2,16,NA,CASSVTSGGSQDTQYF,TGTGCCAGCAGTGTGACTAGCGGGGGGTCGCAAGATACGCAGTATTTT
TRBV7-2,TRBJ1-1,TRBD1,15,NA,CASSLASTGGTEAFF,TGTGCCAGCAGCTTAGCGTCGACAGGGGGTACTGAAGCTTTCTTT
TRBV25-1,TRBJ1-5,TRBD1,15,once,CASSGQGANNQPQHF,TGTGCCAGCAGTGGACAGGGGGCTAACAATCAGCCCCAGCATTTT
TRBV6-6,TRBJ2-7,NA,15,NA,CASSYSTLRDYEQYF,TGTGCCAGCAGTTACTCGACCCTACGGGACTACGAGCAGTACTTC
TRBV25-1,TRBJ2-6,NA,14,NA,CASPPLAGANVLTF,TGTGCCAGCCCCCCCTTGGCTGGGGCCAACGTCCTGACTTTC
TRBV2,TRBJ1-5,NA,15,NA,CASSEVSAGNQPQHF,TGTGCCAGCAGTGAAGTTTCGGCAGGGAATCAGCCCCAGCATTTT
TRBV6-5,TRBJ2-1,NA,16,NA,CASSPPGATIVGEQFF,TGTGCCAGCAGTCCCCCGGGGGCAACCATTGTCGGTGAGCAGTTCTTC
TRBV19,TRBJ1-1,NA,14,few,CASSIGTGNTEAFF,TGTGCCAGTAGTATCGGGACGGGGAACACTGAAGCTTTCTTT
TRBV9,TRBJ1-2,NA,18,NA,CASSVEPFRTWANYGYTF,TGTGCCAGCAGCGTAGAGCCTTTCCGGACATGGGCGAACTATGGCTACACCTTC
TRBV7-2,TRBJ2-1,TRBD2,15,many,CASSAGTSSYNEQFF,TGTGCCAGCAGCGCCGGGACTAGCTCTTACAATGAGCAGTTCTTC
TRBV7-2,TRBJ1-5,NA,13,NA,CARSPRGNQSQHF,TGTGCCAGAAGCCCGCGGGGCAATCAGTCCCAGCATTTT
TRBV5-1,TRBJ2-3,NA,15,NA,CASSLEVGTTDTQYF,TGCGCCAGCAGCTTGGAGGTAGGGACCACAGATACGCAGTATTTT
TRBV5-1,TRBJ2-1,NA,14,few,CASSTGTNYNEQFF,TGCGCCAGCTCCACCGGGACAAACTACAATGAGCAGTTCTTC
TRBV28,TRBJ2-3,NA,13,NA,CASSAQDTDTQYF,TGTGCCAGCAGTGCCCAGGACACAGATACGCAGTATTTT
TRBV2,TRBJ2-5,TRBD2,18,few,CASSERGLAGAQKETQYF,TGTGCCAGCAGTGAGCGAGGGCTAGCGGGGGCCCAAAAGGAGACCCAGTACTTC
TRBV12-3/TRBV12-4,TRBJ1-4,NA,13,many,CASSSRPNEKLFF,TGTGCCAGCAGTTCAAGGCCTAATGAAAAACTGTTTTTT
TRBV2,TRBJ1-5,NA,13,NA,CASSDRAYQPQHF,TGTGCCAGCAGTGACAGGGCCTATCAGCCCCAGCATTTT